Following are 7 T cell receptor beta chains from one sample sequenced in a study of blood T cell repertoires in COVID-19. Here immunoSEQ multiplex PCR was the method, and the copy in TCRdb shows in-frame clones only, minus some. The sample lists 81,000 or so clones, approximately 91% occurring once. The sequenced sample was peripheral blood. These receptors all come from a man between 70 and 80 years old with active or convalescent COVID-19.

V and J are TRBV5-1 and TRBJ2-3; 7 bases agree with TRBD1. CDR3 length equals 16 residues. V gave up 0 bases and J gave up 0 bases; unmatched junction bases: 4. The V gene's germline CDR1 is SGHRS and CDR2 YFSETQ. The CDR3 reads CASSLASGGSTDTQYF. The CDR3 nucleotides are TGCGCCAGCAGCTTGGCATCAGGGGGAAGCACAGATACGCAGTATTTT.

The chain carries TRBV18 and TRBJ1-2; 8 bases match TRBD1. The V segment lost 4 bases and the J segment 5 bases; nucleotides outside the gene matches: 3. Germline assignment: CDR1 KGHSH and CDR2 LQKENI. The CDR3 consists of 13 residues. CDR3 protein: CASSLTGGYGYTF. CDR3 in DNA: TGTGCCAGCTCACTAACAGGGGGGTATGGCTACACCTTC.

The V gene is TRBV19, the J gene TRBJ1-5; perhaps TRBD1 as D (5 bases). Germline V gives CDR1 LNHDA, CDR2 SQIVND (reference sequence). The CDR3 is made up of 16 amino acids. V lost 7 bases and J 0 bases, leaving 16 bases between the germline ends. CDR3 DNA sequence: TGTGCCAGTAACGGGGGGGGGATTTATAGCAATCAGCCCCAGCATTTT. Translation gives CASNGGGIYSNQPQHF.

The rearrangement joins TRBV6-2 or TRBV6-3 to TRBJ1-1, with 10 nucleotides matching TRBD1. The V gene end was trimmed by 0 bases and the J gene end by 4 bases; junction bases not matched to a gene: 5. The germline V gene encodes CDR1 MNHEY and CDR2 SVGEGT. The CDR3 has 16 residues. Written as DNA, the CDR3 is TGTGCCAGCAGTTACTCGACAGGGGGCTGGGTCACTGAAGCTTTCTTT. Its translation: CASSYSTGGWVTEAFF.

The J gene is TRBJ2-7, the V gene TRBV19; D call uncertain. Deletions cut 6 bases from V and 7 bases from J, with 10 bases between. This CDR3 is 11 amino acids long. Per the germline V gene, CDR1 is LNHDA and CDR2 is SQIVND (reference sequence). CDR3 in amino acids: CASSNVREQYF. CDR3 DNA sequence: TGTGCCAGTAGCAACGTCAGGGAGCAGTACTTC. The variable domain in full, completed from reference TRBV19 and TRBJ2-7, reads DGGITQSPKYLFRKEGQNVTLSCEQNLNHDAMYWYRQDPGQGLRLIYYSQIVNDFQKGDIAEGYSVSREKKESFPLTVTSAQKNPTAFYLCASSNVREQYFGPGTRLTVT.

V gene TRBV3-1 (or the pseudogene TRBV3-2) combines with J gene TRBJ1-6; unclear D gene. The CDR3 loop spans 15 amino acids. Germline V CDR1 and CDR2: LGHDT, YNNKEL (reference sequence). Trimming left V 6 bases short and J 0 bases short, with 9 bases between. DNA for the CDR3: TGTGCCAGCAGTGCTGGCAACTCCTATAATTCACCCCTCCACTTT. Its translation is CASSAGNSYNSPLHF.

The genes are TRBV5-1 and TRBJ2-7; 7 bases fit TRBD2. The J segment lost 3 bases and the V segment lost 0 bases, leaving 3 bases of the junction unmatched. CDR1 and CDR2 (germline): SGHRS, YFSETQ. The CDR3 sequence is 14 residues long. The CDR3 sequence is CASSLAGGYYEQYF. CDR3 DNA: TGCGCCAGCAGCTTGGCGGGGGGTTACTACGAGCAGTACTTC. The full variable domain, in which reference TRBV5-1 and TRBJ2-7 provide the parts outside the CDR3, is KAGVTQTPRYLIKTRGQQVTLSCSPISGHRSVSWYQQTPGQGLQFLFEYFSETQRNKGNFPGRFSGRQFSNSRSEMNVSTLELGDSALYLCASSLAGGYYEQYFGPGTRLTVT.